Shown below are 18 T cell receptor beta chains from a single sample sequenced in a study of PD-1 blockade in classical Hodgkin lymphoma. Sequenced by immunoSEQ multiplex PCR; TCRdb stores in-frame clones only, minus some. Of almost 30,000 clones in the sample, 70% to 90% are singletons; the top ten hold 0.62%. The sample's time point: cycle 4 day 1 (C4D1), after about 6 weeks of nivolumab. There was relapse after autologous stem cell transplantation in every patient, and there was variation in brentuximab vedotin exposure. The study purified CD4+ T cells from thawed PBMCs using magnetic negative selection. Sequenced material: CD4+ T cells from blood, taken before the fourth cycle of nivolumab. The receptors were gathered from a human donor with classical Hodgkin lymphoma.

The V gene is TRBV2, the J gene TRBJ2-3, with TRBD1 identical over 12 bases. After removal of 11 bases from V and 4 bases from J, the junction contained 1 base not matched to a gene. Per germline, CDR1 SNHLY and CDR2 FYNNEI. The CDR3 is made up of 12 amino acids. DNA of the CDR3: TGTGCCGGGGACAGGGGGCCAGATACGCAGTATTTT. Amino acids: CAGDRGPDTQYF.

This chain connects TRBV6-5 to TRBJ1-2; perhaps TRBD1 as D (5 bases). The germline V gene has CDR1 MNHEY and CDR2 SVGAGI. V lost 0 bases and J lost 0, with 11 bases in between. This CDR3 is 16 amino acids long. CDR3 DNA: TGTGCCAGCAGTTACTCGAGGGGTCCGACTAACTATGGCTACACCTTC. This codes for CASSYSRGPTNYGYTF.

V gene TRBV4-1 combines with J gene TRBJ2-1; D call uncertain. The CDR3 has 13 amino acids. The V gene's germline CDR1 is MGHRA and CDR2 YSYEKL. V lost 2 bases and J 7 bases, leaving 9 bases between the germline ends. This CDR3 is CASSQFIGNEQFF. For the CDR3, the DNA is TGCGCCAGCAGCCAATTCATAGGGAATGAGCAGTTCTTC.

The DNA of the CDR3 is TGTGCCAGCAGCCCGACAGGGGATAAAAACATTCAGTACTTC. As protein: CASSPTGDKNIQYF. The chain links TRBV7-9 to TRBJ2-4; TRBD1 matches 8 bases. CDR3 length: 14 amino acids. V gave up 5 bases and J gave up 4 bases; unmatched junction bases: 4. CDR1 and CDR2 from the germline V gene are SEHNR and FQNEAQ (reference sequence).

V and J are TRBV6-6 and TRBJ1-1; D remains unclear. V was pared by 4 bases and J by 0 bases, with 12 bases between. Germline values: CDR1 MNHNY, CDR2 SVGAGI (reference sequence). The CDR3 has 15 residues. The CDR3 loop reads CASSLGAFMNTEAFF. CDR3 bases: TGTGCCAGCAGTTTAGGTGCGTTCATGAACACTGAAGCTTTCTTT.

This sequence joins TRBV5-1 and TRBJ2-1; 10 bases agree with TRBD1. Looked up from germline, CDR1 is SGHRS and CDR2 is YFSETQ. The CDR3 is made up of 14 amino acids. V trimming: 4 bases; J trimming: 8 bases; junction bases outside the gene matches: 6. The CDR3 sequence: CASSLTGGTYEQFF. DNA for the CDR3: TGCGCCAGCAGCCTGACAGGGGGCACGTATGAGCAGTTCTTC.

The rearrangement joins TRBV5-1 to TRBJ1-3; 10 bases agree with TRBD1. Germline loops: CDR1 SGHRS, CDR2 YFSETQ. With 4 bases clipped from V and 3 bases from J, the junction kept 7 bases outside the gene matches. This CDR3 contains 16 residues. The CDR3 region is CASSPTGQGSGNTIYF. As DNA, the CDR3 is TGCGCCAGCAGCCCAACGGGACAGGGGAGTGGAAACACCATATATTTT.

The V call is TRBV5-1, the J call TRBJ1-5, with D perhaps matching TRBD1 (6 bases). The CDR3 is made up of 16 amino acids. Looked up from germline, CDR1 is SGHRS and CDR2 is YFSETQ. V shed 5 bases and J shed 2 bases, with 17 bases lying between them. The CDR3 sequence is CASSPGVGPGNQPQHF. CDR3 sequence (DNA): TGCGCCAGCAGTCCAGGGGTGGGACCAGGCAATCAGCCCCAGCATTTT.

In DNA form, the CDR3 reads TGCGCCAGCAGCAAACAGGGGGCCGACCAAGAGACCCAGTACTTC. The encoded protein is CASSKQGADQETQYF. The V gene is TRBV5-1, the J gene TRBJ2-5, with TRBD1 matching over 9 bases. Germline CDR1 and CDR2: SGHRS and YFSETQ. The CDR3 contains 15 residues. J was trimmed by 0 bases and V by 4 bases; bases with no gene match: 4.

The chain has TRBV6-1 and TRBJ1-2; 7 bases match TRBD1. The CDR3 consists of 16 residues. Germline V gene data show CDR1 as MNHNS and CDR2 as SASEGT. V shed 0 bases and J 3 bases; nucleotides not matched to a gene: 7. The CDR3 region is CASSEADPTGDYGYTF. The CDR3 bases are TGTGCCAGCAGTGAAGCGGACCCCACAGGGGACTATGGCTACACCTTC.

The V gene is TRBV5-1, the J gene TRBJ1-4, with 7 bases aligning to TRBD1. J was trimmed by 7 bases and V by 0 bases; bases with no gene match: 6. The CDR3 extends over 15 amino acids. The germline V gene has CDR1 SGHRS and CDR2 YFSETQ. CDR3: CASSLVGTAGEKLFF. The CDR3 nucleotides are TGCGCCAGCAGCTTGGTAGGGACAGCTGGTGAAAAACTGTTTTTT.

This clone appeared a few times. The CDR3 coding sequence is TGTGCCAGCAGCTTACAGGACAGGGGTTTGGAGCAGTACTTC. As protein: CASSLQDRGLEQYF. The chain recombines TRBV7-9 with TRBJ2-7; 9 nucleotides match TRBD1. V shed 2 bases, J shed 7 bases, and the junction held 6 bases outside the gene matches. Germline CDR1 SEHNR, CDR2 FQNEAQ (reference sequence). CDR3 length: 14 amino acids.

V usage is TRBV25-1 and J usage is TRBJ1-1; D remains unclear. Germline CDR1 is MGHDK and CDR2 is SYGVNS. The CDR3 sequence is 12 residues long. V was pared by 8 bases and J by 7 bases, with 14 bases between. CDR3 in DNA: TGTGCCAGCGGATTAGGGCTCCATGAAGCTTTCTTT. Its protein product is CASGLGLHEAFF.

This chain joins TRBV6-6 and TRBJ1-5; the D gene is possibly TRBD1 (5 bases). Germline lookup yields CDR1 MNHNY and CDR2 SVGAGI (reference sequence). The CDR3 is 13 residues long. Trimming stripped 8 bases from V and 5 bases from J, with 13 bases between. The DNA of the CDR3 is TGTGCCAGCTCGGGACCGGGGTATCAGCCCCAGCATTTT. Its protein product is CASSGPGYQPQHF.

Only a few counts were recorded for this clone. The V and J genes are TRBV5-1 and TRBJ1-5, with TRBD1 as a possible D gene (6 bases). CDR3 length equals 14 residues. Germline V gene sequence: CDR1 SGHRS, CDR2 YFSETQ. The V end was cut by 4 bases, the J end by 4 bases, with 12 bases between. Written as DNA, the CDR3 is TGCGCCAGCAGCCCACAGGGCCGAAATCAGCCCCAGCATTTT. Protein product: CASSPQGRNQPQHF. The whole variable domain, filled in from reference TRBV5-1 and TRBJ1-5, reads KAGVTQTPRYLIKTRGQQVTLSCSPISGHRSVSWYQQTPGQGLQFLFEYFSETQRNKGNFPGRFSGRQFSNSRSEMNVSTLELGDSALYLCASSPQGRNQPQHFGDGTRLSIL.

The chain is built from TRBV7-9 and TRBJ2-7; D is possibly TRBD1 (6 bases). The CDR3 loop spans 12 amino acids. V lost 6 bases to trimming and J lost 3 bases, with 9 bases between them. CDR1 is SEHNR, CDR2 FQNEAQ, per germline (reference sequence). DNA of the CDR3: TGTGCCAGCAGTGCACAGGGCTACGAGCAGTACTTC. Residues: CASSAQGYEQYF.

CDR3 sequence reads: CASSSAVGTGELFF. CDR3 DNA: TGTGCCAGCAGCTCCGCTGTCGGAACCGGGGAGCTGTTTTTT. This sequence joins TRBV7-2 and TRBJ2-2, with D unresolved. From germline, CDR1 is SGHTA and CDR2 FQGNSA. V lost 4 bases, J lost 5 bases, and 11 bases lay in between. The CDR3 runs to 14 residues.

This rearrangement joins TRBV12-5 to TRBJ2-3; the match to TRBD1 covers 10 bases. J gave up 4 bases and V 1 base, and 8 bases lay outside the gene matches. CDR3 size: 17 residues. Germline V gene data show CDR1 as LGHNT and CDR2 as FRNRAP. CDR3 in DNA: TGTGCTAGTGGTTTGGGACCCGGGACAGGGGCACCAGATACGCAGTATTTT. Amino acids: CASGLGPGTGAPDTQYF.